The text below deals with one T cell receptor beta chain. Its matching antigen is unknown. Germline CDR1 reads DFQATT; CDR2 reads SNEGSKA (reference sequence). Trimming cost V 6 bases and J 7 bases, with 9 bases left between them. The CDR3 consists of 10 residues. The data belong to a study of cytotoxic CD8 clonotypes in ibrutinib-treated CLL. Background on the study: Some 10 relapsed/refractory, over 14 treatment-naive; roughly 17 IGHV unmutated. Response sampling took place at median approximately 12 months of treatment, range 6 to 36.

Measured with immunoSEQ multiplex PCR; TCRdb has only the in-frame clones, and not every one. Of some 290,000 clones in the sample, 80% were seen once. For TCR beta libraries, roughly 1.9 micrograms of genomic DNA were obtained from cryopreserved PBMCs. Study observations and caveats: There were differences in sampling times between sustained-remission and progressing patients.

This clonotype was obtained from a human donor with chronic lymphocytic leukemia. The chain employs TRBV20-1 and TRBJ1-1, with D unresolved. The source material was PBMCs, sampled before ibrutinib treatment. CDR3 sequence (DNA): TGCAGTGCCTTGGACTTTGAAGCTTTCTTT. Amino acids: CSALDFEAFF.